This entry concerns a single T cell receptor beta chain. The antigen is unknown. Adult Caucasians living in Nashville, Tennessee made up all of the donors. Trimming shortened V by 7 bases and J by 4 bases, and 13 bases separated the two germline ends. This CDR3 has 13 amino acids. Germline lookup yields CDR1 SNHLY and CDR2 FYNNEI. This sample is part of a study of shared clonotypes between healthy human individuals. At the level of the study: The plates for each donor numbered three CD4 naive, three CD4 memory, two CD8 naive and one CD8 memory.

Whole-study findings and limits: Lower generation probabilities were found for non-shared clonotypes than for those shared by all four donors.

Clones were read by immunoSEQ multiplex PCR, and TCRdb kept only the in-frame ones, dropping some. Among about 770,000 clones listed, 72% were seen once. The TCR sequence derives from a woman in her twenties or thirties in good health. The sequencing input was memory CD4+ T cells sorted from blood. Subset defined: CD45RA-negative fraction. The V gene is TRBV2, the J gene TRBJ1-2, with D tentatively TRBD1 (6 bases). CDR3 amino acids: CASNRQEGYGYTF. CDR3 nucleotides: TGTGCCAGCAACCGACAGGAAGGCTATGGCTACACCTTC.